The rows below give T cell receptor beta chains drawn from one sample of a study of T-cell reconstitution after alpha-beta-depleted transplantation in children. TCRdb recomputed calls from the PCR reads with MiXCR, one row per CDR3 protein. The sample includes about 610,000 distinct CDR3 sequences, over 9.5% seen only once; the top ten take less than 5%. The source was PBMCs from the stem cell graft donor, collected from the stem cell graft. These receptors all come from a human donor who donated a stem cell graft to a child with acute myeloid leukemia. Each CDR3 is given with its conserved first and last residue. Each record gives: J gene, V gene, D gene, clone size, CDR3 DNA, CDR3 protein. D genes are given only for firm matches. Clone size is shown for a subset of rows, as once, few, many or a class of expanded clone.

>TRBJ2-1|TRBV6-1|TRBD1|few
TGTGCCAGCACCCGACAGGGACCGATCTACAATGAGCAGTTCTTC
CASTRQGPIYNEQFF
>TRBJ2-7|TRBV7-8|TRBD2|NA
TGTGCCAGCAGCTCCCCCGGGGTGAGCGGGACCTACGAGCAGTACTTC
CASSSPGVSGTYEQYF
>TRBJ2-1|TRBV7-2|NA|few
TGTGCCAGCAGCTTAGGGTCCCGGGCCACCAATGAGCAGTTCTTC
CASSLGSRATNEQFF
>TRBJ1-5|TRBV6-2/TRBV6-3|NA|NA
TGTGCCACCCTGTCATCGGTCAATCAGCCCCAGCATTTT
CATLSSVNQPQHF
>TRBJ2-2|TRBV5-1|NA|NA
TGCGCCAGCCTACCGGGGGTACTAAACACCGGGGAGCTGTTTTTT
CASLPGVLNTGELFF
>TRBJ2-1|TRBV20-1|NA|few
TGCAGTGCTAGAGAGGGAGTTCTCAATGAGCAGTTCTTC
CSAREGVLNEQFF
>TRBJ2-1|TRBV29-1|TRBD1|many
TGCAGCGTTGAAGGGACAGGCTACTACAATGAGCAGTTCTTC
CSVEGTGYYNEQFF
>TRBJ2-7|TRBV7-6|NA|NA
TGTGCCAGCAGCTTAGGCGGGGCACAGTACGAGCAGTACTTC
CASSLGGAQYEQYF
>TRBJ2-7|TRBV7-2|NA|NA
TGTGCCAGCAGCCCACAACAGGTAGTCTACGAGCAGTACTTC
CASSPQQVVYEQYF
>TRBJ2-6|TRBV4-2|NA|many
TGTGCCAGCAGCCACACCTCTAGGAACTCTGGGGCCAACGTCCTGACTTTC
CASSHTSRNSGANVLTF
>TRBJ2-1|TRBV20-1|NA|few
TGCAGTGCTAGTGGGGACTCGAATCCCCATGAGCAGTTCTTC
CSASGDSNPHEQFF
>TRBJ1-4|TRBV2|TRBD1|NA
TGTGCCAGCAGTTGGAGACAGGGCGTGTCTAATGAAAAACTGTTTTTT
CASSWRQGVSNEKLFF
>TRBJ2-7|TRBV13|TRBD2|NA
TGTGCCAGCAGCTTAGATGGGCCTAGCGGACTACGAGGGCAGTACTTC
CASSLDGPSGLRGQYF
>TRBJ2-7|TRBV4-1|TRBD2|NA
TGCGCCAGCAGCCACTCGAGCGGGAGCCTCTCCTACGAGCAGTACTTC
CASSHSSGSLSYEQYF
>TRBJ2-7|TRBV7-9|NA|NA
TGTGCCAGCACCTATAGTAGCTCCTACGAGCAGTACTTC
CASTYSSSYEQYF
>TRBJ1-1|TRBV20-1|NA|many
TGCAGTGCTACCTTAGGGGGGGCGCGAGAAGCTTTCTTT
CSATLGGAREAFF
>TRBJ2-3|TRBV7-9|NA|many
TGTGCCAGCAGCTTATCTGCGGCCAGCACAGATACGCAGTATTTT
CASSLSAASTDTQYF